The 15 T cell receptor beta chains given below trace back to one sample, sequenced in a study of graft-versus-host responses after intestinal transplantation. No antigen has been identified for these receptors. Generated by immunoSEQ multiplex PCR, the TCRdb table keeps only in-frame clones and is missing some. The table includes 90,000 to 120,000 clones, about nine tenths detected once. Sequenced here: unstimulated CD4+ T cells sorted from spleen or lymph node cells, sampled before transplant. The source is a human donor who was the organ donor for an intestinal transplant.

The CDR3 DNA reads as TGTGCCAGCAGTGAATTCGAAAGCGGGAGCTCCTACAATGAGCAGTTCTTC. Protein product: CASSEFESGSSYNEQFF. This rearrangement joins TRBV25-1 to TRBJ2-1; TRBD2 agrees at 8 bases. V trimming: 1 base; J trimming: 0 bases; junction bases outside the gene matches: 5. This CDR3 spans 17 amino acids. Germline assignment: CDR1 MGHDK and CDR2 SYGVNS.

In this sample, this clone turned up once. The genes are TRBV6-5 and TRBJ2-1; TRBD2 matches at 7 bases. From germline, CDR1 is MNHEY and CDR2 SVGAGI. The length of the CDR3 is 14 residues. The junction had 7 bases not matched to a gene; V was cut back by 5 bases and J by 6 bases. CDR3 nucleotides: TGTGCCAGCAGTAGGGAGGGAGTGGTCAATGAGCAGTTCTTC. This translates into CASSREGVVNEQFF.

The CDR3 region has the DNA TGTGCCAGCAGTAACCGACAGGGAGGGAATGAAAAACTGTTTTTT. Protein product: CASSNRQGGNEKLFF. The V gene is TRBV6-1, the J gene TRBJ1-4, with TRBD1 identical over 7 bases. The ends lost 5 bases at V and 5 bases at J; junction bases unmatched: 8. Germline values: CDR1 MNHNS, CDR2 SASEGT. This CDR3 region has 15 residues.

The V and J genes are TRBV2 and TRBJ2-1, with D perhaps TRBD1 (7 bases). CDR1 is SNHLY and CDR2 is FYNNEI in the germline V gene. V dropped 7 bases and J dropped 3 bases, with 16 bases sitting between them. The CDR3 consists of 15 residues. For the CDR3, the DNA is TGTGCCAGCAACCCAAGACAGGGACTCTACAATGAGCAGTTCTTC. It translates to CASNPRQGLYNEQFF.

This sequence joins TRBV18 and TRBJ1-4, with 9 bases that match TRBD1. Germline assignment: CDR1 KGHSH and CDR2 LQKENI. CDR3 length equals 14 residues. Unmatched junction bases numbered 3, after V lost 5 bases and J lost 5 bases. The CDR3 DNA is TGTGCCAGCTCAGTCGGGACAGGGAATGAAAAACTGTTTTTT. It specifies CASSVGTGNEKLFF.

CDR3 sequence: CASLGQYTEAFF. For the CDR3, the DNA is TGTGCCAGCCTGGGACAGTACACTGAAGCTTTCTTT. The chain couples TRBV19 to TRBJ1-1; the match to TRBD1 covers 7 bases. Germline CDR1 LNHDA, CDR2 SQIVND (reference sequence). V shed 9 bases, J shed 3 bases, and the junction held 4 bases outside the gene matches. The CDR3 runs 12 residues.

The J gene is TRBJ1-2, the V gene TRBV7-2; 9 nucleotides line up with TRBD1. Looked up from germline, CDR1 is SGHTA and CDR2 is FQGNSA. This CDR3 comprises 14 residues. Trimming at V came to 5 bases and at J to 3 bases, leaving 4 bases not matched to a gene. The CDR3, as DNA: TGTGCCAGCAGCGGGGGACAGGGTGACTATGGCTACACCTTC. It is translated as CASSGGQGDYGYTF.

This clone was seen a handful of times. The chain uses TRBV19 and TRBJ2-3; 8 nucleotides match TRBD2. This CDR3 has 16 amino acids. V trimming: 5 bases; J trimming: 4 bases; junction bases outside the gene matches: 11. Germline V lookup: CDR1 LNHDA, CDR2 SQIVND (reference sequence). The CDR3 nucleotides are TGTGCCAGTAGTTTACTCAGCAGCGGGGGCTCAGATACGCAGTATTTT. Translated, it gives CASSLLSSGGSDTQYF.

The CDR3 sequence: CASSVTGRYGYTF. CDR3 coding DNA: TGCGCCAGCAGTGTTACAGGGAGGTATGGCTACACCTTC. The V call is TRBV10-1, the J call TRBJ1-2, with D perhaps TRBD1 (6 bases). CDR3 length equals 13 residues. The V end lost 4 bases, the J end lost 5 bases, and 11 bases lay between the germline ends. The germline CDR1 and CDR2 sequences are WNHNN and SYGVQD (reference sequence).

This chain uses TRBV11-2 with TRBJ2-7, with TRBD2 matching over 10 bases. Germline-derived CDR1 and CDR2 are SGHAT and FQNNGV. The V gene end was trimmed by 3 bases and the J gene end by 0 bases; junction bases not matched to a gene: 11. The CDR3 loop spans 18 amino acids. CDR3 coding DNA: TGTGCCAGCAGCTTGAGACTAGCGGGTGGGGGGAACTCCTACGAGCAGTACTTC. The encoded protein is CASSLRLAGGGNSYEQYF.

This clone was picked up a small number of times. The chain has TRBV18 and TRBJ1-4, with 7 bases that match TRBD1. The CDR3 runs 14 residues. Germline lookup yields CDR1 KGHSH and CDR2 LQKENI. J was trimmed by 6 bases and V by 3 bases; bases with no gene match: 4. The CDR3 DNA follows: TGTGCCAGCTCACCGAGACAGGGAGATGAAAAACTGTTTTTT. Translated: CASSPRQGDEKLFF.

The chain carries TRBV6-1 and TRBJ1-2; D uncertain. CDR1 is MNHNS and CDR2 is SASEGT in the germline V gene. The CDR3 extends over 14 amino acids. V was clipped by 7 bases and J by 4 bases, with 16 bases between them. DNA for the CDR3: TGTGCCAGCACGGTCTTCGAGGGAATCTATGGCTACACCTTC. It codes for CASTVFEGIYGYTF.

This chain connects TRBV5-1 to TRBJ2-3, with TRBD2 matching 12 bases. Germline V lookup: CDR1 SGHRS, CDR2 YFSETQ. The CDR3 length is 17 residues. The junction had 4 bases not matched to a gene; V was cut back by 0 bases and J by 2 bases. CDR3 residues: CASSLGTSGKFTDTQYF. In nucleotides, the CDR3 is TGCGCCAGCAGCTTGGGGACTAGCGGGAAGTTCACAGATACGCAGTATTTT.

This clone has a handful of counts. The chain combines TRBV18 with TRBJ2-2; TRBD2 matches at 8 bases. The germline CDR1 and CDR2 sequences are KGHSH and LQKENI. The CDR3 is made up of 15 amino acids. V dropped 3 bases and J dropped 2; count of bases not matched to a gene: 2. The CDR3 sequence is CASSPGLGNTGELFF. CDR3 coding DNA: TGTGCCAGCTCACCGGGACTAGGTAACACCGGGGAGCTGTTTTTT. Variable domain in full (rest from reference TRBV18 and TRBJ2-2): NAGVMQNPRHLVRRRGQEARLRCSPMKGHSHVYWYRQLPEEGLKFMVYLQKENIIDESGMPKERFSAEFPKEGPSILRIQQVVRGDSAAYFCASSPGLGNTGELFFGEGSRLTVL.

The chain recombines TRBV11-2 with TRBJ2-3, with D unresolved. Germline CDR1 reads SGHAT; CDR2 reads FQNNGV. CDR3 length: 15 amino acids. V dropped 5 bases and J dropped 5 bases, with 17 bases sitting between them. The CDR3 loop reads CASSAKGISLDTQYF. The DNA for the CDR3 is TGTGCCAGCAGCGCAAAAGGGATCTCTCTAGATACGCAGTATTTT.